The present T cell receptor (beta chain) was sequenced within a study of a mutant IDH1 vaccine in newly diagnosed glioma. Study information: First vaccine doses came 4-6 weeks after radiotherapy alone, or with temozolomide cycles. Of treated patients, 62.5% were men and roughly 38% women, averaging about 40 years. Pretreatment consisted of radiotherapy, temozolomide, or both, with most receiving both. Overall study findings and caveats: Altogether, 85% to 95% of patients exhibited vaccine-induced immune responses.

A note on this clone: Antigen: not known.

Measured with immunoSEQ multiplex PCR; TCRdb has only the in-frame clones, and not every one. Of 68,000 or so clones listed, about four fifths are singletons. Time point denoted: week 35, safety follow-up. Doses comprised 300 ug of mutant IDH1 20-mer peptide each, plus topical imiquimod. Between the trimmed V and J ends, which lost 4 bases and 0 bases, there was a span of 19 bases. The CDR3 runs to 18 residues. Per the germline V gene, CDR1 is SGHTA and CDR2 is FQGNSA. V usage is TRBV7-2 and J usage is TRBJ1-3, with no clear D. The receptor comes from a young man with glioma. Sequencing was performed on PBMCs, taken from a glioma patient whose treatment included an IDH1 peptide vaccine. The CDR3 DNA reads as TGTGCCAGCAGCTCCAAGCCCTTGACGGGGAGCTCTGGAAACACCATATATTTT. It specifies CASSSKPLTGSSGNTIYF.